This T cell receptor (beta chain) was identified in a study of molecular identifiers for immune sequencing clone quantification. The junction had 5 bases not matched to a gene; V was cut back by 1 base and J by 5 bases. Germline loops: CDR1 LGHNA, CDR2 YSLEER. The CDR3 is 15 residues long. TCRdb processed the PCR reads anew with MiXCR; each CDR3 protein has one entry. The table lists fewer than 70,000 distinct CDR3 sequences, 18% of them singletons. This clonotype was counted ten times or more. The authors gated naive CD8 T cells as CD8+CD4-CCR7+CD45RA+ for sorting. The chain combines TRBV4-3 with TRBJ2-5, with 9 bases identical to TRBD2. Sequenced material: naive CD8+ T cells from blood, with Jurkat cell RNA spiked in. As to subset: FACS-sorted CD8+CD4-CCR7+CD45RA+ naive T cells. The receptor was derived from a human donor in good health. Some libraries in this study had Jurkat cell RNA spiked in. The CDR3 is CASSQVVSGSETQYF. The CDR3 coding sequence is TGCGCCAGCAGCCAAGTTGTTAGCGGGAGTGAGACCCAGTACTTC.